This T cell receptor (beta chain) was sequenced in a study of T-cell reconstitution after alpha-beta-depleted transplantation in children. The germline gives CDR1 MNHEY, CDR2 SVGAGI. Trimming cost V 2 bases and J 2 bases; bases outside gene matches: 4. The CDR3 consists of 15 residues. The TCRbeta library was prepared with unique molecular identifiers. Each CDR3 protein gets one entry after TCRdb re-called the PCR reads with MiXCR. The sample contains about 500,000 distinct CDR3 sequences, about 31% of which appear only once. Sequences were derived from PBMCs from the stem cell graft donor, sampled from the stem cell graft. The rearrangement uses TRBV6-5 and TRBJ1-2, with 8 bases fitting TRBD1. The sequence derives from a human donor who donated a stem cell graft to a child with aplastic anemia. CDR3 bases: TGTGCCAGCAGTTACGGGACAGGAGAGAACTATGGCTACACCTTC. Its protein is CASSYGTGENYGYTF.